The 21 T cell receptor beta chains reported below all come from one sample, sequenced in a study of shared clonotypes between healthy human individuals. Generated by immunoSEQ multiplex PCR, the TCRdb table keeps only in-frame clones and is missing some. The sample comprises around 2,000,000 clones, 95% of which are singletons, and approximately 0.13% rests with the top ten. Sample: naive CD4+ T cells sorted from blood. As for subset: CD45RA+ positively selected. These TCRs come from a man younger than 35 in good health.

The rearrangement joins TRBV18 to TRBJ1-2; D uncertain. Germline values: CDR1 KGHSH, CDR2 LQKENI. The V gene lost 3 bases and the J gene lost 2 bases, with 16 bases spanning the gap. This CDR3 has 16 residues. CDR3 DNA sequence: TGTGCCAGCTCACCGAGCTACGATCAAAGGAACTATGGCTACACCTTC. Encoded protein: CASSPSYDQRNYGYTF. The whole variable domain, filled in from reference TRBV18 and TRBJ1-2, reads NAGVMQNPRHLVRRRGQEARLRCSPMKGHSHVYWYRQLPEEGLKFMVYLQKENIIDESGMPKERFSAEFPKEGPSILRIQQVVRGDSAAYFCASSPSYDQRNYGYTFGSGTRLTVV.

The genes are TRBV5-1 and TRBJ1-4, with a possible D match to TRBD1 (6 bases). The CDR3 runs 15 residues. Germline lookup yields CDR1 SGHRS and CDR2 YFSETQ. V lost 0 bases and J lost 3, with 9 bases in between. In DNA form, the CDR3 reads TGCGCCAGCAGCTTGGTTGGGGGCCCTAATGAAAAACTGTTTTTT. Amino acid sequence: CASSLVGGPNEKLFF.

V gene TRBV6-5 combines with J gene TRBJ1-6; 7 nucleotides agree with TRBD1. The CDR3 is made up of 15 amino acids. Germline lookup yields CDR1 MNHEY and CDR2 SVGAGI. J gave up 4 bases and V 8 bases, and 8 bases lay outside the gene matches. The CDR3 region is CASGSPGQYNSPLHF. DNA of the CDR3: TGTGCCAGCGGGTCTCCGGGACAGTATAATTCACCCCTCCACTTT.

The rearrangement joins TRBV19 to TRBJ2-3; the match to TRBD2 covers 9 bases. The CDR3 loop spans 15 amino acids. Germline V gene data show CDR1 as LNHDA and CDR2 as SQIVND (reference sequence). J was trimmed by 6 bases and V by 1 base; bases with no gene match: 5. The CDR3 region is CASSIVAGGSDTQYF. The CDR3 coding sequence is TGTGCCAGTAGTATAGTGGCGGGAGGGTCCGATACGCAGTATTTT.

The chain couples TRBV7-2 to TRBJ2-1, with 11 bases that match TRBD2. With V trimmed by 5 bases and J by 4 bases, 4 bases remained unmatched. Germline CDR1 and CDR2: SGHTA and FQGNSA. CDR3 length: 15 amino acids. CDR3 in DNA: TGTGCCAGCAGCGGAACTAGCGGGAGATACAATGAGCAGTTCTTC. Amino acids: CASSGTSGRYNEQFF.

This sequence joins TRBV6-6 and TRBJ2-7; unclear D gene. CDR1 is MNHNY and CDR2 is SVGAGI in the germline V gene (reference sequence). V shed 3 bases and J shed 3 bases, with 6 bases lying between them. CDR3 length equals 12 residues. CDR3 protein: CASSYKIYEQYF. The CDR3 coding sequence is TGTGCCAGCAGTTATAAGATCTACGAGCAGTACTTC.

The chain carries TRBV20-1 and TRBJ1-1; D not resolved. Per the germline V gene, CDR1 is DFQATT and CDR2 is SNEGSKA (reference sequence). The CDR3 extends over 11 amino acids. Trimming removed 4 bases from V and 2 bases from J, with 5 bases in between. CDR3 in DNA: TGCAGTGCTAAATTTAACACTGAAGCTTTCTTT. It encodes CSAKFNTEAFF.

The chain uses TRBV11-2 and TRBJ2-5; D is possibly TRBD1 (5 bases). Germline CDR1 SGHAT, CDR2 FQNNGV. V lost 6 bases, J lost 9 bases, and 20 bases lay in between. This CDR3 contains 14 residues. This CDR3 reads CASSLDSLREAQYF. CDR3 in DNA: TGTGCCAGCAGTCTCGACAGCTTGAGAGAAGCCCAGTACTTC.

In its sample, this clone was seen many times. This same CDR3 is encoded by further DNA sequences in the sample. The chain carries TRBV4-1 and TRBJ2-7; 8 nucleotides align to TRBD1. Germline V lookup: CDR1 MGHRA, CDR2 YSYEKL. CDR3 length: 16 amino acids. Trimming at V came to 3 bases and at J to 2 bases, leaving 9 bases not matched to a gene. This chain's CDR3 is CASSHVTGGSPYEQYF. CDR3 sequence (DNA): TGCGCCAGCAGCCACGTAACAGGGGGGTCTCCCTACGAGCAGTACTTC.

The chain combines TRBV2 with TRBJ2-7, with 7 bases fitting TRBD2. This CDR3 has 15 amino acids. Germline CDR1 and CDR2: SNHLY and FYNNEI. V lost 6 bases to trimming and J lost 6 bases; unmatched junction nucleotides: 14. The CDR3, as DNA: TGTGCCAGCAGCAACCAAGGACTAGAGGTAGGCGAGCAGTACTTC. Residues: CASSNQGLEVGEQYF.

The chain carries TRBV9 and TRBJ2-6; D is unresolved. Germline-derived CDR1 and CDR2 are SGDLS and YYNGEE. V was trimmed by 0 bases and J by 3 bases, leaving 13 bases between them. This CDR3 region has 17 residues. CDR3 in amino acids: CASSVGAVPGGANVLTF. The DNA for the CDR3 is TGTGCCAGCAGCGTAGGGGCGGTGCCGGGTGGGGCCAACGTCCTGACTTTC.

Only a few counts were recorded for this clone. This sequence joins TRBV15 and TRBJ2-7, with D unresolved. V was clipped by 0 bases and J by 0 bases, with 12 bases between them. The CDR3 is 16 residues long. Germline loops: CDR1 LNHNV, CDR2 YYDKDF (reference sequence). The CDR3 reads CATSRDLTVDSYEQYF. In DNA form, the CDR3 reads TGTGCCACCAGCAGAGATTTAACAGTGGACTCCTACGAGCAGTACTTC.

The chain recombines TRBV6-5 with TRBJ2-7, with 8 positions matching TRBD2. V lost 7 bases to trimming and J lost 3 bases; unmatched junction nucleotides: 11. Germline CDR1 MNHEY, CDR2 SVGAGI. This CDR3 comprises 15 residues. CDR3 DNA: TGTGCCAGCACCCTCGGGGGGGCGGGAAACTACGAGCAGTACTTC. This codes for CASTLGGAGNYEQYF.

This chain uses TRBV4-2 with TRBJ2-1; D may be TRBD2 (5 bases). The germline V gene encodes CDR1 LGHNA and CDR2 YNFKEQ. The V end was cut by 1 base, the J end by 0 bases, with 16 bases between. The CDR3 length is 18 residues. Here the CDR3 reads CASSQATSRESSYNEQFF. For the CDR3, the DNA is TGTGCCAGCAGCCAAGCTACATCTAGGGAGAGCTCCTACAATGAGCAGTTCTTC.

Concerning this clone itself: Germline is not matched at one junction end, which may reflect a read error. The rearrangement links TRBV5-1 to TRBJ1-5, with D possibly TRBD1 on 5 matching bases. The CDR3 is made up of 16 amino acids. Germline V gives CDR1 SGHRS, CDR2 YFSETQ. The CDR3 DNA reads TGCGCCAGCAGTTTGGGTGGGACTGGGGGCAATCAGCCCCAGCATTTT. Protein sequence: CASSLGGTGGNQPQHF. The full variable domain, completed using reference TRBV5-1 and TRBJ1-5, is KAGVTQTPRYLIKTRGQQVTLSCSPISGHRSVSWYQQTPGQGLQFLFEYFSETQRNKGNFPGRFSGRQFSNSRSEMNVSTLELGDSALYLCASSLGGTGGNQPQHFGDGTRLSIL.

To note about this clone: A much larger clone is a single base away; this may be a read error. Other DNA sequences in this specimen translate into the identical CDR3. The genes are TRBV30 and TRBJ1-1, with D unresolved. Germline CDR1 and CDR2: GTSNPN and SVGIG (reference sequence). The CDR3 extends over 15 amino acids. The CDR3 loop is CAWSPLRTGNTEAFF. DNA of the CDR3: TGTGCCTGGAGCCCCTTAAGGACCGGGAACACTGAAGCCTTCTTT. The full variable domain, completed using reference TRBV30 and TRBJ1-1, is SQTIHQWPATLVQPVGSPLSLECTVEGTSNPNLYWYRQAAGRGLQLLFYSVGIGQISSEVPQNLSASRPQDRQFILSSKKLLLSDSGFYLCAWSPLRTGNTEAFFGQGTRLTVV.

This chain joins TRBV4-1 and TRBJ1-1; D ambiguous. This CDR3 has 14 residues. The germline V gene encodes CDR1 MGHRA and CDR2 YSYEKL. V was clipped by 0 bases and J by 5 bases, with 10 bases between them. The CDR3 region has the DNA TGCGCCAGCAGCCAAGAAACTGGGATTACTGAAGCTTTCTTT. It codes for CASSQETGITEAFF.

The gene calls are TRBV18 and TRBJ1-5, with 8 bases lining up with TRBD1. The CDR3 covers 13 residues. V lost 10 bases to trimming and J lost 6 bases; unmatched junction nucleotides: 8. Germline CDR1 KGHSH, CDR2 LQKENI. Written as DNA, the CDR3 is TGTGCCACCTCTCAGGGGGCACGTCAGCCCCAGCATTTT. This gives the protein CATSQGARQPQHF.

The chain couples TRBV2 to TRBJ2-7; tentatively, D is TRBD1 or TRBD2 (5 bases each). CDR1 is SNHLY, CDR2 FYNNEI, per germline. V lost 6 bases and J lost 0, with 12 bases in between. This CDR3 is built from 14 residues. The CDR3: CASSSQGPSYEQYF. CDR3 nucleotides: TGTGCCAGCAGCTCTCAGGGACCCTCCTACGAGCAGTACTTC.

The chain links TRBV6-1 to TRBJ2-3; no clear D gene. The germline V and J ends were trimmed by 6 bases and 1 base, with 8 bases remaining between them. Per the germline V gene, CDR1 is MNHNS and CDR2 is SASEGT. CDR3 length: 13 residues. CDR3 DNA: TGTGCCAGCAGGTGGACGGGCACAGATACGCAGTATTTT. This translates into CASRWTGTDTQYF.

The V and J genes are TRBV4-3 and TRBJ2-3; D remains ambiguous. This CDR3 spans 15 amino acids. CDR1 is LGHNA, CDR2 YSLEER, per germline. V was pared by 6 bases and J by 2 bases, with 15 bases between. CDR3 nucleotides: TGCGCCAGCAGTAAGACTGCCGGTGTCACAGATACGCAGTATTTT. As protein: CASSKTAGVTDTQYF.